The 21 T cell receptor beta chains given below trace back to one sample, sequenced in a study of blood T cell repertoires in COVID-19. Libraries were prepared by immunoSEQ multiplex PCR; TCRdb keeps only in-frame clonotypes and omits some of them. The sample carries approximately 290,000 clones, about 85% recorded once. Sample: peripheral blood. These receptor sequences come from a human donor with COVID-19, enrolled during active disease. The donor label of this sample is uncertain.

The rearrangement uses TRBV7-2 and TRBJ2-5; maybe TRBD2 (6 bases). This CDR3 has 15 amino acids. V shed 4 bases and J shed 2 bases, with 14 bases lying between them. Germline V gene lookup returns CDR1 SGHTA and CDR2 FQGNSA. The CDR3 DNA reads as TGTGCCAGCAGCTCAACGGGACTTATTCAAGAGACCCAGTACTTC. Protein product: CASSSTGLIQETQYF.

This clone showed up just a few times. The chain links TRBV28 to TRBJ1-4, with D possibly being TRBD1 (5 bases). The CDR3 sequence is 13 residues long. With 8 bases removed from V and 4 bases from J, the gap between germline ends came to 11 bases. Per the germline V gene, CDR1 is MDHEN and CDR2 is SYDVKM. CDR3 sequence: CASSQEYNEKLFF. The CDR3 coding sequence is TGTGCCAGCTCACAGGAGTATAATGAAAAACTGTTTTTT. The full variable domain, rest sourced from reference TRBV28 and TRBJ1-4, is DVKVTQSSRYLVKRTGEKVFLECVQDMDHENMFWYRQDPGLGLRLIYFSYDVKMKEKGDIPEGYSVSREKKERFSLILESASTNQTSMYLCASSQEYNEKLFFGSGTQLSVL.

The rearrangement joins TRBV5-5 to TRBJ1-5; 9 positions match TRBD1. Germline V lookup: CDR1 SGHKS, CDR2 YYEKEE (reference sequence). The length of the CDR3 is 14 residues. The junction had 6 bases not matched to a gene; V was cut back by 2 bases and J by 9 bases. The CDR3: CASSFQQGARPQHF. In DNA form, the CDR3 reads TGTGCCAGCAGCTTCCAACAGGGGGCTAGGCCCCAGCATTTT.

V is TRBV5-1 and J is TRBJ1-1; a possible D gene is TRBD1 (5 bases). Germline CDR1 reads SGHRS; CDR2 reads YFSETQ. The CDR3 consists of 13 residues. V gave up 6 bases and J gave up 4 bases, with 13 bases separating them. CDR3 DNA sequence: TGCGCCAGCAATAGTGGAGGGGCCACTGAAGCTTTCTTT. Translated, it gives CASNSGGATEAFF.

The V gene is TRBV28, the J gene TRBJ1-5; no definite D call. The V gene lost 3 bases and the J gene lost 6 bases, with 12 bases spanning the gap. Per germline, CDR1 MDHEN and CDR2 SYDVKM. The CDR3 totals 14 residues. The CDR3 bases are TGTGCCAGCAGTTTCCTGGGTTCGGGTCAGCCCCAGCATTTT. It yields the protein CASSFLGSGQPQHF. The whole variable domain, remainder taken from reference TRBV28 and TRBJ1-5, is DVKVTQSSRYLVKRTGEKVFLECVQDMDHENMFWYRQDPGLGLRLIYFSYDVKMKEKGDIPEGYSVSREKKERFSLILESASTNQTSMYLCASSFLGSGQPQHFGDGTRLSIL.

The V and J genes are TRBV19 and TRBJ2-3; TRBD1 is a possible D gene (6 bases). This CDR3 contains 14 residues. The germline V and J ends were trimmed by 5 bases and 4 bases, with 13 bases remaining between them. CDR1 and CDR2 from the germline V gene are LNHDA and SQIVND (reference sequence). CDR3 nucleotide sequence: TGTGCCAGTAGTCCGAGACAGGTCCCAGATACGCAGTATTTT. This sequence encodes CASSPRQVPDTQYF.

The chain couples TRBV5-5 to TRBJ1-2; possible D gene TRBD1, 6 bases. V lost 0 bases, J lost 2 bases, and 11 bases lay in between. This CDR3 is 15 amino acids long. Germline CDR1 and CDR2: SGHKS and YYEKEE (reference sequence). CDR3 nucleotides: TGTGCCAGCAGCTTGGGGGTGGACAGAAACTATGGCTACACCTTC. As protein: CASSLGVDRNYGYTF.

The chain joins TRBV20-1 to TRBJ1-1; D gene unclear. Germline V CDR1 and CDR2: DFQATT, SNEGSKA (reference sequence). This CDR3 is built from 11 residues. V was clipped by 3 bases and J by 7 bases, with 9 bases between them. The CDR3 is CSASDGVEAFF. CDR3 in DNA: TGCAGTGCTAGTGACGGAGTTGAAGCTTTCTTT.

About this clone itself: Other nucleotide sequences from this sample produce the same CDR3. The V and J genes are TRBV6-2 or TRBV6-3 and TRBJ1-5; TRBD1 is a possible D gene (5 bases). The germline V gene encodes CDR1 MNHEY and CDR2 SVGEGT. The CDR3 totals 12 residues. V lost 2 bases to trimming and J lost 7 bases, with 6 bases between them. CDR3: CASSYGGQPQHF. CDR3 in DNA: TGTGCCAGCAGTTACGGGGGGCAGCCCCAGCATTTT.

The gene calls are TRBV29-1 and TRBJ2-3, with 8 bases fitting TRBD2. Trimming at V came to 8 bases and at J to 2 bases, leaving 9 bases not matched to a gene. Looked up from germline, CDR1 is SQVTM and CDR2 is ANQGSEA. The CDR3 sequence is 14 residues long. The CDR3 here is CSSPGRADTDTQYF. The DNA for the CDR3 is TGCAGCTCCCCCGGGAGGGCAGACACAGATACGCAGTATTTT.

The genes are TRBV29-1 and TRBJ2-7, with 12 bases aligning to TRBD2. The CDR3 is made up of 13 amino acids. The J segment lost 3 bases and the V segment lost 5 bases, leaving 2 bases of the junction unmatched. CDR1 and CDR2 from the germline V gene are SQVTM and ANQGSEA. The CDR3 coding sequence is TGCAGCGTTTTACTAGCGGGGGGCTACGAGCAGTACTTC. It yields the protein CSVLLAGGYEQYF.

The genes are TRBV5-1 and TRBJ2-2, with D perhaps TRBD1 (5 bases). This CDR3 comprises 16 residues. V lost 4 bases, J lost 4 bases, and 17 bases lay in between. CDR1 and CDR2 from the germline V gene are SGHRS and YFSETQ. The CDR3 here is CASSKDNSLVTGELFF. The CDR3 DNA reads TGCGCCAGCAGCAAGGACAATTCCCTAGTCACCGGGGAGCTGTTTTTT.

This clone showed up just a few times. The rearrangement joins TRBV6-6 to TRBJ2-7; 11 positions agree with TRBD2. Germline V gene lookup returns CDR1 MNHNY and CDR2 SVGAGI (reference sequence). The CDR3 is made up of 20 amino acids. Trimming at V came to 6 bases and at J to 1 base, leaving 20 bases not matched to a gene. As DNA, the CDR3 is TGTGCCAGCAGCCGGAAGGGACGGACTGGGGCTAGCGGGAGGTCCTACGAGCAGTACTTC. Translation gives CASSRKGRTGASGRSYEQYF.

The chain employs TRBV9 and TRBJ2-2, with 8 bases matching TRBD2. CDR3 length: 14 residues. The ends lost 3 bases at V and 6 bases at J; junction bases unmatched: 4. Germline CDR1 and CDR2: SGDLS and YYNGEE. The CDR3 reads CASSAGRAAGELFF. Here the CDR3 DNA reads TGTGCCAGCAGCGCCGGGAGGGCGGCCGGGGAGCTGTTTTTT.

This clone was observed a few times. The DNA for the CDR3 is TGTGCCAGCTCACCACTGCCCTGGACAGAGGCTAACTATGGCTACACCTTC. This sequence encodes CASSPLPWTEANYGYTF. The chain recombines TRBV18 with TRBJ1-2; a weak D match, TRBD1 (6 bases). The CDR3 totals 17 residues. CDR1 KGHSH and CDR2 LQKENI come from the germline V gene. V lost 1 base and J lost 0, with 15 bases in between.

This chain joins TRBV5-4 and TRBJ2-4; D ambiguous. CDR1 and CDR2 from the germline V gene are SGHNT and YYREEE (reference sequence). V dropped 4 bases and J dropped 9 bases, with 11 bases sitting between them. The CDR3 contains 12 residues. For the CDR3, the DNA is TGTGCCAGCAGCCCCTCTCGCGGCATTCAGTACTTC. Protein sequence: CASSPSRGIQYF.

Notes on this clone: The sample carries other DNA sequences with the same CDR3. In DNA, the CDR3 is TGTGCCAGCAGCTTCCAGGGGAATAGCAATCAGCCCCAGCATTTT. It codes for CASSFQGNSNQPQHF. The chain uses TRBV7-2 and TRBJ1-5, with D possibly being TRBD1 (6 bases). Deletions cut 3 bases from V and 0 bases from J, with 9 bases between. CDR3 length: 15 amino acids. Looked up from germline, CDR1 is SGHTA and CDR2 is FQGNSA.

This clone was counted only a few times. V usage is TRBV4-1 and J usage is TRBJ1-5, with a tentative D call TRBD1 (5 bases). The CDR3 spans 17 residues. CDR1 and CDR2 from the germline V gene are MGHRA and YSYEKL. With 1 base removed from V and 0 bases from J, the gap between germline ends came to 13 bases. As DNA, the CDR3 is TGCGCCAGCAGCCAAGTTGATATGGGGCTTAGCAATCAGCCCCAGCATTTT. This codes for CASSQVDMGLSNQPQHF.

The chain uses TRBV14 and TRBJ1-4; D unresolved. Trimming left V 5 bases short and J 7 bases short, with 14 bases between. The CDR3 loop spans 14 amino acids. CDR1 is SGHDN and CDR2 is FVKESK in the germline V gene. CDR3 bases: TGTGCCAGCAGCTCTTTTGAGGGAAGTGAAAAACTGTTTTTT. It specifies CASSSFEGSEKLFF.

The V and J genes are TRBV18 and TRBJ1-1; TRBD1 aligns across 7 bases. The CDR3 is 14 amino acids. Germline lookup yields CDR1 KGHSH and CDR2 LQKENI. With V trimmed by 3 bases and J by 1 base, 2 bases remained unmatched. Here the CDR3 reads CASSPEGANTEAFF. In nucleotides, the CDR3 is TGTGCCAGCTCACCGGAGGGGGCGAACACTGAAGCTTTCTTT. Based on the CDR3 plus reference TRBV18 and TRBJ1-1, the full variable domain is NAGVMQNPRHLVRRRGQEARLRCSPMKGHSHVYWYRQLPEEGLKFMVYLQKENIIDESGMPKERFSAEFPKEGPSILRIQQVVRGDSAAYFCASSPEGANTEAFFGQGTRLTVV.

The J gene is TRBJ2-7, the V gene TRBV4-3, with 10 bases lining up with TRBD2. The CDR3 runs to 15 residues. Trimming cost V 0 bases and J 5 bases; bases outside gene matches: 4. Germline V gene sequence: CDR1 LGHNA, CDR2 YSLEER. CDR3: CASSQDWTSGNEQYF. The CDR3 DNA sequence: TGCGCCAGCAGCCAAGACTGGACTAGCGGAAACGAGCAGTACTTC.